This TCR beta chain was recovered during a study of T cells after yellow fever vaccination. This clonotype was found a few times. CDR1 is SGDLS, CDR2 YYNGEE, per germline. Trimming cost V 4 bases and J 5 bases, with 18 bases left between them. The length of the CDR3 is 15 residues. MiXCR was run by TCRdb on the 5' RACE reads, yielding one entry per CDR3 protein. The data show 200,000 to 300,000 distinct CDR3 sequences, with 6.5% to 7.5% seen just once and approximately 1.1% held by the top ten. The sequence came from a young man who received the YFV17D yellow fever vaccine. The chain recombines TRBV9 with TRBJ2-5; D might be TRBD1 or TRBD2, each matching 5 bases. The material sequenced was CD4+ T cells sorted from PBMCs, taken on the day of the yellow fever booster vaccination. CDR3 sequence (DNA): TGTGCCAGCAGCACCGCGAGCCGATGGGGGGAGACCCAGTACTTC. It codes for CASSTASRWGETQYF.